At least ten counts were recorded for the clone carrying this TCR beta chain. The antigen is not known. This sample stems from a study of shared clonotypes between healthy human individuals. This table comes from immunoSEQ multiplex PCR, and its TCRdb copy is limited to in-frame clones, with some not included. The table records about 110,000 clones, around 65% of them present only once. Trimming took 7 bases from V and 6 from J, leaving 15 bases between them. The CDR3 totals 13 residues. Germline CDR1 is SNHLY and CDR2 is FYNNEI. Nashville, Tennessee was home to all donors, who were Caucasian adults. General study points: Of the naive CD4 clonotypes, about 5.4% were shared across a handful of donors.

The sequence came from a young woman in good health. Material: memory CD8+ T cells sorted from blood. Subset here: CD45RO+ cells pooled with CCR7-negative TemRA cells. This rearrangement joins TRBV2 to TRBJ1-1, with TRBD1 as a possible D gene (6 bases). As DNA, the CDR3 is TGTGCCAGCACGGGGGGCGCAGTCCCTGAAGCTTTCTTT. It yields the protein CASTGGAVPEAFF.